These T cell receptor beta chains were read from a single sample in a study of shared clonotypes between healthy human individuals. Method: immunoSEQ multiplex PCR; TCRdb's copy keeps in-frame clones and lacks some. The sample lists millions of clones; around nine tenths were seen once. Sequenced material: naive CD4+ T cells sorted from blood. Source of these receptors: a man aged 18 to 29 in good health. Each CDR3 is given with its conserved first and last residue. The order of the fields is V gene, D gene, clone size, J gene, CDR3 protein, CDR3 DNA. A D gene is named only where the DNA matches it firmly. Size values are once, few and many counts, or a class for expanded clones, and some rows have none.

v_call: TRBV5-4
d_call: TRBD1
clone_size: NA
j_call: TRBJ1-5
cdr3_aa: CASSLGQGHNQPQHF
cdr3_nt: TGTGCCAGCAGCTTGGGACAGGGCCACAATCAGCCCCAGCATTTT

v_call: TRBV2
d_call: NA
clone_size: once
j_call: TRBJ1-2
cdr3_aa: CARVHLDTRQDRSYGYTF
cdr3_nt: TGTGCCAGAGTTCATTTAGATACCCGACAGGATCGAAGCTATGGCTACACCTTC

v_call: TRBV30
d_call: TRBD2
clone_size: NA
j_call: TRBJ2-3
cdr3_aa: CAWRGLGADTQYF
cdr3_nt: TGTGCCTGGAGGGGACTAGGAGCAGATACGCAGTATTTT

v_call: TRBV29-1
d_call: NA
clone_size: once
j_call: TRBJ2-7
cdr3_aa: CSVEGQETYEQYF
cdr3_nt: TGCAGCGTTGAAGGGCAGGAAACCTACGAGCAGTACTTC

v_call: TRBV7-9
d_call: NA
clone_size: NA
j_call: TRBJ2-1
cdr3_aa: CASSLDWGKDNEQFF
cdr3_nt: TGTGCCAGCAGCTTAGACTGGGGAAAGGACAATGAGCAGTTCTTC

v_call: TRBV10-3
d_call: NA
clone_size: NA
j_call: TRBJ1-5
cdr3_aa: CASTGGREGNQPQHF
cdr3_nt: TGTGCCTCGACCGGGGGCAGGGAGGGCAATCAGCCCCAGCATTTT

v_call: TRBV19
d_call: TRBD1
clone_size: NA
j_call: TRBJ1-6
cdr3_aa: CASSPHDRGGSPLHF
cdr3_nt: TGTGCCAGTAGTCCGCATGACAGGGGCGGTTCACCCCTCCACTTT

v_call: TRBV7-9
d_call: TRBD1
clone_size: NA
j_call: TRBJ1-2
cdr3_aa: CASTTRERDRDYGYTF
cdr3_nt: TGTGCCAGCACCACCCGGGAGCGGGACAGAGACTATGGCTACACCTTC

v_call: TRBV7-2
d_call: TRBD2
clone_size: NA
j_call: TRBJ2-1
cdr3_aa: CASSLWALAGRDEQFF
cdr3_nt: TGTGCCAGCAGCTTATGGGCGCTAGCGGGGCGCGATGAGCAGTTCTTC

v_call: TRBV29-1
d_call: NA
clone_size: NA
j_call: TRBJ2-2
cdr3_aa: CSVSTSLNTGELFF
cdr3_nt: TGCAGCGTTAGCACTAGCCTGAACACCGGGGAGCTGTTTTTT

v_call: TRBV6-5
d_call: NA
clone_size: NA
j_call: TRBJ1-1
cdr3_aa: CASSQQGPNTEAFF
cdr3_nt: TGTGCCAGCAGTCAACAGGGCCCCAACACTGAAGCTTTCTTT

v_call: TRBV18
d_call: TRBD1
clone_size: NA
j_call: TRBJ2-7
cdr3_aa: CASSLSGTASYEQYF
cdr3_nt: TGTGCCAGCTCACTGTCCGGGACAGCTTCCTACGAGCAGTACTTC

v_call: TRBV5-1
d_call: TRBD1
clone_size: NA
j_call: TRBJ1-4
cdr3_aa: CASRLTGVSGEKLFF
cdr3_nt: TGCGCCAGCAGACTGACAGGGGTTTCCGGAGAAAAACTGTTTTTT

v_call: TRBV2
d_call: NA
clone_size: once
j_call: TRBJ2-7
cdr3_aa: CASSDTRYRIEQYF
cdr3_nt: TGTGCCAGCAGTGATACTCGTTATCGGATCGAGCAGTACTTC

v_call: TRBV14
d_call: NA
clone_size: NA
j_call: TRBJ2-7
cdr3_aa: CASGGGQYEQYF
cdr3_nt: TGTGCCAGCGGCGGGGGCCAATACGAGCAGTACTTC

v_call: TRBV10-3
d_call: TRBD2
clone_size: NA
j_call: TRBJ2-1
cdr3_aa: CATQGTSGYNEQFF
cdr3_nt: TGTGCCACACAAGGGACTAGCGGTTACAATGAGCAGTTCTTC

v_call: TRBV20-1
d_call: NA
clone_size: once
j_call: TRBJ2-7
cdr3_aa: CSAAHYEQYF
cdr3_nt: TGCAGTGCTGCTCACTACGAGCAGTACTTC

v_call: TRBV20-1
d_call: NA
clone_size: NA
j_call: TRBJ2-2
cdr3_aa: CSASGAGELFF
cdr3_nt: TGCAGTGCTAGTGGCGCCGGGGAGCTGTTTTTT

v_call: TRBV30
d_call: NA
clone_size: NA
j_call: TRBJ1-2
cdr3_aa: CAWTSGGSDYGYTF
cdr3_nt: TGTGCCTGGACCTCCGGGGGGTCGGACTATGGCTACACCTTC

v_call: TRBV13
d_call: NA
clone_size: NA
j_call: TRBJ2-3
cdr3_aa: CASSSGRTTDTQYF
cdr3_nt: TGTGCCAGCAGCTCGGGACGGACCACAGATACGCAGTATTTT

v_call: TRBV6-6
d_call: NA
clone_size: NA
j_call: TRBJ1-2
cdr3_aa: CASGGRGGYTF
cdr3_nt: TGTGCCAGCGGGGGGAGGGGTGGCTACACCTTC

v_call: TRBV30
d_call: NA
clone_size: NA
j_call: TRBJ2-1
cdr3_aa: CAWSVSPGFSNEQFF
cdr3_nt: TGTGCCTGGAGTGTATCTCCGGGATTCAGCAATGAGCAGTTCTTC

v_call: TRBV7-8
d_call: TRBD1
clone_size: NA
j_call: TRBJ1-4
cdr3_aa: CASSLEPDRGRRKLFF
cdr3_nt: TGTGCCAGCAGCTTAGAGCCAGACAGGGGGCGACGAAAACTGTTTTTT

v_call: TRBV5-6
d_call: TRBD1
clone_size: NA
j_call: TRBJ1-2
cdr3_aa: CASRKNTGAYGYTF
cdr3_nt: TGTGCCAGCAGAAAGAATACAGGGGCCTATGGCTACACCTTC

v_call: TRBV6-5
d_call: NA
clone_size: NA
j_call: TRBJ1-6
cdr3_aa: CASSYTQGNTAPLHF
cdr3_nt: TGTGCCAGCAGTTACACACAGGGAAATACTGCACCCCTCCACTTT

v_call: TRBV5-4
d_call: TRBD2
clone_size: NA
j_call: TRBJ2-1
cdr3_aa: CASSSGLVRYTNLDEQFF
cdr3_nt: TGTGCCAGCAGCTCGGGACTAGTCCGATATACAAACCTGGATGAGCAGTTCTTC